This T cell receptor beta chain was sequenced during a study of T cell responses to AZD1222 COVID-19 vaccine. In the study overall: Analyses pooled second doses at about 4 or about 12 weeks. Study-wide results and limits: Donors skewed white British and female; clonal diversity was possibly underestimated. At baseline, just a handful of AZD1222 recipients tested seropositive.

Trimming left V 6 bases short and J 5 bases short, with 14 bases between. The CDR3 totals 14 residues. Germline V gene sequence: CDR1 SNHLY, CDR2 FYNNEI. This clone is deemed medium-sized. Its target is not known. Sequenced by immunoSEQ multiplex PCR; TCRdb stores in-frame clones only, minus some. Of 100,000 to 150,000 clones listed, roughly nine tenths were seen once; the top ten hold approximately 28%. This sequence joins TRBV2 and TRBJ1-5, with a weak D call TRBD1 (5 bases). The TCR sequence derives from an adult in good health. This sample comprised peripheral blood, obtained on day 0 of AZD1222 vaccination. CDR3: CASRTPRADQPQHF. DNA for the CDR3: TGTGCCAGCAGGACCCCCAGGGCGGATCAGCCCCAGCATTTT.